The rows below give T cell receptor beta chains drawn from one sample of a study of blood T cell repertoires in COVID-19. The protocol was immunoSEQ multiplex PCR, while the TCRdb copy is restricted to in-frame clones and leaves out a portion. The profile covers about 300,000 clones, with 70% to 90% appearing a single time and about 6% taken by the ten largest. Sequenced: peripheral blood. The origin of the receptors is a man in his late teens or twenties who had recovered from COVID-19. Both conserved end residues are trimmed from each CDR3.

V: TRBV4-3
J: TRBJ2-6
CDR3: ASSQTRGPPSGANVLT

V: TRBV6-2/TRBV6-3
J: TRBJ2-5
CDR3: ASSTRTGDSY

V: TRBV6-6
J: TRBJ2-3
CDR3: ASSGRTDTQY

V: TRBV4-2
J: TRBJ1-5
CDR3: ASSQDLKGDGNQPQH

V: TRBV20-1
J: TRBJ2-7
CDR3: SASPNSVEQY

V: TRBV29-1
J: TRBJ2-1
CDR3: SVEGTSNEQF

V: TRBV7-8
J: TRBJ1-2
CDR3: ASSSYHVGANYGYT

V: TRBV18
J: TRBJ1-3
CDR3: ASSPRDRSSGNTIY

V: TRBV6-5
J: TRBJ1-2
CDR3: ASSYDLRGLPYGYT

V: TRBV6-5
J: TRBJ2-3
CDR3: ASSPRASTDTQY

V: TRBV5-4
J: TRBJ1-2
CDR3: ASSLGDSFNYGYT

V: TRBV11-1
J: TRBJ2-5
CDR3: ASSLAATQY

V: TRBV4-1
J: TRBJ1-5
CDR3: ASSQPGQNQPQH

V: TRBV7-2
J: TRBJ1-5
CDR3: ASSLVSRQGPSNQPQH

V: TRBV3-1/TRBV3-2
J: TRBJ2-3
CDR3: ASSQVYSGGPFDTDTQY

V: TRBV13
J: TRBJ1-1
CDR3: ASSFPGTQGAAF

V: TRBV7-2
J: TRBJ2-5
CDR3: ASSRGLTRSSQETQY

V: TRBV11-2
J: TRBJ2-7
CDR3: ASSLGVLAGPYEQY

V: TRBV19
J: TRBJ2-1
CDR3: ASASPRGPEYNEQF

V: TRBV19
J: TRBJ2-7
CDR3: ASSIDQEDYEQY

V: TRBV30
J: TRBJ2-5
CDR3: AWSVYGGRGETQY

V: TRBV7-9
J: TRBJ2-7
CDR3: ASSPTGWNSYEQY

V: TRBV5-4
J: TRBJ2-3
CDR3: ASSWEGDTQY

V: TRBV29-1
J: TRBJ2-5
CDR3: SVAGLAKETQY

V: TRBV6-5
J: TRBJ2-5
CDR3: ASTRDRGGETQY

V: TRBV10-1
J: TRBJ1-2
CDR3: ASSGGIGYT

V: TRBV20-1
J: TRBJ1-2
CDR3: SAPRTGGYT

V: TRBV7-9
J: TRBJ2-7
CDR3: ASSRTSGTYEQY

V: TRBV5-4
J: TRBJ2-5
CDR3: ASSLPGGSETQY

V: TRBV9
J: TRBJ2-2
CDR3: ASSVGLEDGELF

V: TRBV2
J: TRBJ2-5
CDR3: ASSYETSGGETQY

V: TRBV18
J: TRBJ2-1
CDR3: ASSPAKGQRNNEQF

V: TRBV18
J: TRBJ2-2
CDR3: ASSDGQTGELF

V: TRBV11-3
J: TRBJ2-1
CDR3: ASSLGGRGGLRNEQF

V: TRBV2
J: TRBJ1-1
CDR3: ASRDRGGVSEAF

V: TRBV5-6
J: TRBJ1-2
CDR3: ASSPGSGYT

V: TRBV6-1
J: TRBJ2-5
CDR3: ASSEFRGLGETQY

V: TRBV4-1
J: TRBJ2-7
CDR3: ASSQDSSSWRDEQY

V: TRBV28
J: TRBJ1-1
CDR3: ASSFVNTEAF

V: TRBV6-5
J: TRBJ1-5
CDR3: ASRFTVNQPQH

V: TRBV5-1
J: TRBJ1-3
CDR3: ASSLLPAGNTIY

V: TRBV6-5
J: TRBJ2-7
CDR3: ASSTSGEGSYEQY

V: TRBV7-2
J: TRBJ2-4
CDR3: ASSFGGTGLLVQY

V: TRBV5-1
J: TRBJ2-7
CDR3: ASSLAHGYEQY